This TCR beta chain was profiled in a study of CD8 T cells in Susac syndrome. Trimming took 5 bases from V and 4 from J, leaving 11 bases between them. The CDR3 loop spans 13 amino acids. Germline V gene lookup returns CDR1 SGHAT and CDR2 FQNNGV. Random hexamers served to reverse transcribe roughly 0.45 to 1 ug RNA. MiXCR was run by TCRdb on the immunoSEQ multiplex PCR reads, yielding one entry per CDR3 protein. Among about 160,000 distinct CDR3 sequences listed, over 85% were seen once. While CD8+ and CD4+ T cells were isolated negatively, TEMRA cells were enriched by FACS. The TCR originated in a human donor in good health. The chain links TRBV11-2 to TRBJ1-2; D unclear. Input material: CD4+ T cells from PBMCs. CDR3 coding DNA: TGTGCCAGCAGCCCCGACTTAGGCTATGGCTACACCTTC. It yields the protein CASSPDLGYGYTF. The full variable domain, completed using reference TRBV11-2 and TRBJ1-2, is EAGVAQSPRYKIIEKRQSVAFWCNPISGHATLYWYQQILGQGPKLLIQFQNNGVVDDSQLPKDRFSAERLKGVDSTLKIQPAKLEDSAVYLCASSPDLGYGYTFGSGTRLTVV.